The 12 T cell receptor beta chains below come from one sample, sequenced in a study of T cell repertoires in cytomegalovirus infection. TCRdb re-called the reads with MiXCR, one entry per CDR3 protein. The sample records hundreds of thousands of distinct CDR3 sequences, under 25% being singletons. The specimen was CD8+ T cells from PBMCs. Receptors originate from a human donor in good health (CMV status not recorded). Some clones in this sample may be carry-over from other donors' samples.

This clonotype came up a few times. The chain has TRBV7-6 and TRBJ2-7, with a weak D call TRBD2 (7 bases). CDR1 and CDR2 (germline): SGHVS, FNYEAQ. The V and J ends lost 9 bases and 6 bases respectively, with 12 bases between them. The CDR3 covers 11 residues. In nucleotides, the CDR3 is TGTGCCAGTTCGCGGGGGCTCGAGCAGTACTTC. It specifies CASSRGLEQYF.

The chain is built from TRBV10-3 and TRBJ1-1; unclear D gene. In germline, CDR1 is ENHRY, CDR2 SYGVKD. V was clipped by 7 bases and J by 3 bases, with 18 bases between them. The CDR3 has 15 residues. The CDR3 loop is CAITPSVGMDTEAFF. The CDR3 DNA reads as TGTGCCATCACTCCCTCGGTAGGGATGGACACTGAAGCTTTCTTT.

This clonotype has only one observation. The genes are TRBV29-1 and TRBJ2-3, with TRBD2 matching over 13 bases. J lost 6 bases, V lost 4 bases, and 4 bases had no gene match. This CDR3 is built from 14 residues. Germline V gene sequence: CDR1 SQVTM, CDR2 ANQGSEA. The CDR3 nucleotides are TGCAGCGTTGCCGGGACTAGCGGGACTGATACGCAGTATTTT. It translates to CSVAGTSGTDTQYF.

The gene calls are TRBV28 and TRBJ2-3; D is unclear. Trimming left V 4 bases short and J 3 bases short, with 14 bases between. The CDR3 spans 15 residues. Germline lookup yields CDR1 MDHEN and CDR2 SYDVKM. This CDR3 is CASSSRMFGTDTQYF. The CDR3 DNA reads TGTGCCAGCAGTTCACGGATGTTTGGGACAGATACGCAGTATTTT. The full variable domain, its missing parts supplied by reference TRBV28 and TRBJ2-3, is DVKVTQSSRYLVKRTGEKVFLECVQDMDHENMFWYRQDPGLGLRLIYFSYDVKMKEKGDIPEGYSVSREKKERFSLILESASTNQTSMYLCASSSRMFGTDTQYFGPGTRLTVL.

The chain recombines TRBV6-5 with TRBJ2-3; 13 nucleotides align to TRBD2. The germline V gene encodes CDR1 MNHEY and CDR2 SVGAGI. V dropped 6 bases and J dropped 3; count of bases not matched to a gene: 6. The CDR3 is 16 amino acids. As DNA, the CDR3 is TGTGCCAGCAGCACACTAGCGGGGGGGCCGACAGATACGCAGTATTTT. It is translated as CASSTLAGGPTDTQYF.

This chain links TRBV7-9 with TRBJ1-2; D unresolved. The ends were cut back, 5 bases at V and 8 bases at J, with 12 bases in the middle. This CDR3 region has 12 residues. CDR1 SEHNR and CDR2 FQNEAQ come from the germline V gene (reference sequence). The CDR3 loop is CASSDLGRGYTF. In DNA form, the CDR3 reads TGTGCCAGCAGCGATTTGGGGAGAGGCTACACCTTC.

The chain couples TRBV24-1 to TRBJ2-2; 8 positions agree with TRBD1. V gave up 10 bases and J gave up 3 bases; unmatched junction bases: 9. CDR3 length: 15 residues. Germline CDR1 reads KGHDR; CDR2 reads SFDVKD. CDR3 amino acids: CATSETGVYTGELFF. In nucleotides, the CDR3 is TGTGCCACTTCCGAGACAGGGGTTTACACCGGGGAGCTGTTTTTT.

CDR3 region: CSAPRTSGGSYNEQFF. The CDR3 bases are TGCAGTGCTCCCCGGACTAGCGGGGGTTCCTACAATGAGCAGTTCTTC. The J gene is TRBJ2-1, the V gene TRBV20-1, with 13 bases fitting TRBD2. The CDR3 contains 16 residues. V shed 5 bases and J 1 base; nucleotides not matched to a gene: 5. From germline, CDR1 is DFQATT and CDR2 SNEGSKA (reference sequence).

The chain links TRBV5-1 to TRBJ1-2, with 8 positions matching TRBD1. The CDR3 runs to 14 residues. V shed 2 bases, J shed 5 bases, and the junction held 5 bases outside the gene matches. Germline V gene lookup returns CDR1 SGHRS and CDR2 YFSETQ. The CDR3 reads CASSFMDRVYGYTF. The CDR3, as DNA: TGCGCCAGCAGCTTCATGGACAGGGTGTATGGCTACACCTTC.

There are a few counts of this clonotype. The chain recombines TRBV2 with TRBJ2-7; 7 bases map to TRBD1. In germline, CDR1 is SNHLY, CDR2 FYNNEI. Trimming removed 3 bases from V and 2 bases from J; junction bases left unmatched: 7. The CDR3 loop spans 15 amino acids. In nucleotides, the CDR3 is TGTGCCAGCAGTGAGTCTCTGGACAGGCCCTACGAGCAGTACTTC. Encoded protein: CASSESLDRPYEQYF.

This clonotype occurred many times. This chain's CDR3 is CAISESLAGGLNEQFF. CDR3 bases: TGTGCCATCAGTGAATCCCTGGCGGGGGGGCTGAATGAGCAGTTCTTC. This chain uses TRBV10-3 with TRBJ2-1; 9 nucleotides agree with TRBD2. Per the germline V gene, CDR1 is ENHRY and CDR2 is SYGVKD. The CDR3 totals 16 residues. V lost 3 bases, J lost 7 bases, and 10 bases stayed unmatched.

This clonotype was seen a few times. The chain carries TRBV28 and TRBJ2-5, with D perhaps matching TRBD2 (5 bases). This CDR3 spans 18 amino acids. V was pared by 2 bases and J by 1 base, with 20 bases between. CDR1 is MDHEN and CDR2 is SYDVKM in the germline V gene. DNA for the CDR3: TGTGCCAGCAGTTTACGATCCTCTGCGGACTGGTTCCAAGAGACCCAGTACTTC. It translates to CASSLRSSADWFQETQYF. The whole variable domain, remainder taken from reference TRBV28 and TRBJ2-5, is DVKVTQSSRYLVKRTGEKVFLECVQDMDHENMFWYRQDPGLGLRLIYFSYDVKMKEKGDIPEGYSVSREKKERFSLILESASTNQTSMYLCASSLRSSADWFQETQYFGPGTRLLVL.